These T cell receptor beta chains were read from a single sample in a study of control samples from healthy donors and cancer patients. This table comes from immunoSEQ multiplex PCR, and its TCRdb copy is limited to in-frame clones, with some not included. The table has about 130,000 clones, less than 95% seen once. Material: blood. Receptor source: a man younger than 35 in good health. The CDR3 runs from the conserved cysteine through the conserved F or W. A D gene is named only where the DNA matches it firmly. Clone size, where shown, is once, few, many, or a class for clones that have expanded.

J gene: TRBJ1-4
D gene: NA
clone size: NA
V gene: TRBV7-9
CDR3 protein: CASSGQAELFF
CDR3 DNA: TGTGCCAGCAGCGGGCAGGCAGAACTGTTTTTT

J gene: TRBJ1-2
D gene: NA
clone size: NA
V gene: TRBV6-6
CDR3 protein: CASSSERSLNYGYTF
CDR3 DNA: TGTGCCAGCAGTTCGGAACGGAGCCTTAACTATGGCTACACCTTC

J gene: TRBJ1-2
D gene: NA
clone size: NA
V gene: TRBV29-1
CDR3 protein: CSVSTVAADGYTF
CDR3 DNA: TGCAGCGTGTCAACGGTGGCAGCAGATGGCTACACCTTC

J gene: TRBJ1-3
D gene: NA
clone size: once
V gene: TRBV18
CDR3 protein: CASSPELGSGNTIYF
CDR3 DNA: TGTGCCAGCTCACCCGAGTTGGGCTCTGGAAACACCATATATTTT

J gene: TRBJ1-4
D gene: NA
clone size: NA
V gene: TRBV7-8
CDR3 protein: CASSFDQANEKLFF
CDR3 DNA: TGTGCCAGCAGCTTTGATCAGGCTAATGAAAAACTGTTTTTT

J gene: TRBJ1-5
D gene: NA
clone size: few
V gene: TRBV19
CDR3 protein: CASTSRGSNQPQHF
CDR3 DNA: TGTGCCAGTACCTCGAGGGGGAGCAATCAGCCCCAGCATTTT

J gene: TRBJ1-2
D gene: NA
clone size: NA
V gene: TRBV9
CDR3 protein: CASSTGRDSGGYTF
CDR3 DNA: TGTGCCAGCAGCACCGGACGGGATTCGGGTGGCTACACCTTC

J gene: TRBJ1-1
D gene: NA
clone size: NA
V gene: TRBV5-1
CDR3 protein: CASSSELTLGGRVNTEAFF
CDR3 DNA: TGCGCCAGCAGCTCTGAACTTACCCTCGGGGGCAGGGTGAACACTGAAGCTTTCTTT

J gene: TRBJ1-1
D gene: NA
clone size: few
V gene: TRBV5-5
CDR3 protein: CASAAYITRTEAFF
CDR3 DNA: TGTGCCAGCGCAGCTTACATAACGAGAACCGAAGCTTTCTTT

J gene: TRBJ1-1
D gene: NA
clone size: NA
V gene: TRBV6-2/TRBV6-3
CDR3 protein: CASSYPGRTMNTEAFF
CDR3 DNA: TGTGCCAGCAGTTACCCGGGACGGACGATGAACACTGAAGCTTTCTTT

J gene: TRBJ2-7
D gene: NA
clone size: NA
V gene: TRBV24-1
CDR3 protein: CATSLRDNDEQYF
CDR3 DNA: TGTGCCACCAGCCTCCGGGACAACGACGAGCAGTACTTC

J gene: TRBJ1-6
D gene: NA
clone size: NA
V gene: TRBV28
CDR3 protein: CASSHRSADSPLHF
CDR3 DNA: TGTGCCAGCAGTCACAGGTCGGCGGATTCACCCCTCCACTTT

J gene: TRBJ1-3
D gene: NA
clone size: NA
V gene: TRBV6-1
CDR3 protein: CASSEETGSGNTIYF
CDR3 DNA: TGTGCCAGCAGTGAAGAAACCGGCTCTGGAAACACCATATATTTT

J gene: TRBJ2-7
D gene: NA
clone size: NA
V gene: TRBV11-2
CDR3 protein: CASSSRDTSYEQYF
CDR3 DNA: TGTGCCAGCAGCTCCCGGGACACCTCCTACGAGCAGTACTTC

J gene: TRBJ1-6
D gene: TRBD1
clone size: many
V gene: TRBV30
CDR3 protein: CAWSVGGQDNSPLHF
CDR3 DNA: TGTGCCTGGAGTGTAGGGGGACAGGATAATTCACCCCTCCACTTT

J gene: TRBJ2-3
D gene: NA
clone size: NA
V gene: TRBV11-2
CDR3 protein: CASSFTGFDTDTQYF
CDR3 DNA: TGTGCCAGCAGCTTTACAGGTTTCGACACAGATACGCAGTATTTT

J gene: TRBJ1-2
D gene: NA
clone size: NA
V gene: TRBV27
CDR3 protein: CASSLRSMGGYTF
CDR3 DNA: TGTGCCAGCAGTTTACGCTCCATGGGAGGCTACACCTTC

J gene: TRBJ1-5
D gene: NA
clone size: NA
V gene: TRBV10-3
CDR3 protein: CAIGRQGIGNQPQHF
CDR3 DNA: TGTGCCATCGGCCGGCAAGGAATAGGCAATCAGCCCCAGCATTTT

J gene: TRBJ2-7
D gene: NA
clone size: NA
V gene: TRBV5-5
CDR3 protein: CASSQGVAPYEQYF
CDR3 DNA: TGTGCCAGCAGCCAAGGAGTGGCACCCTACGAGCAGTACTTC

J gene: TRBJ2-3
D gene: TRBD2
clone size: NA
V gene: TRBV19
CDR3 protein: CATGTRMGGTDTQYF
CDR3 DNA: TGTGCCACTGGGACTAGAATGGGAGGCACAGATACGCAGTATTTT

J gene: TRBJ2-6
D gene: TRBD1
clone size: NA
V gene: TRBV9
CDR3 protein: CASSSGQASGANVLTF
CDR3 DNA: TGTGCCAGCAGCTCCGGACAGGCCTCTGGGGCCAACGTCCTGACTTTC

J gene: TRBJ2-3
D gene: TRBD1
clone size: NA
V gene: TRBV4-1
CDR3 protein: CASSQRDSYTDTQYF
CDR3 DNA: TGCGCCAGCAGCCAAAGGGACAGTTATACAGATACGCAGTATTTT

J gene: TRBJ1-1
D gene: NA
clone size: NA
V gene: TRBV7-3
CDR3 protein: CASSSQTGPRAFF
CDR3 DNA: TGTGCCAGCAGCTCCCAGACCGGCCCGAGGGCTTTCTTT

J gene: TRBJ1-2
D gene: NA
clone size: NA
V gene: TRBV5-1
CDR3 protein: CASRIDRSGYTF
CDR3 DNA: TGCGCCAGCCGCATTGACAGGTCTGGCTACACCTTC

J gene: TRBJ1-1
D gene: NA
clone size: NA
V gene: TRBV6-6
CDR3 protein: CASTSGTSVTEAFF
CDR3 DNA: TGTGCCAGCACCTCCGGGACATCAGTCACTGAAGCTTTCTTT

J gene: TRBJ2-2
D gene: TRBD1
clone size: once
V gene: TRBV13
CDR3 protein: CASSLTDRGASNTGELFF
CDR3 DNA: TGTGCCAGCAGCCTTACCGACAGGGGCGCCTCGAACACCGGGGAGCTGTTTTTT